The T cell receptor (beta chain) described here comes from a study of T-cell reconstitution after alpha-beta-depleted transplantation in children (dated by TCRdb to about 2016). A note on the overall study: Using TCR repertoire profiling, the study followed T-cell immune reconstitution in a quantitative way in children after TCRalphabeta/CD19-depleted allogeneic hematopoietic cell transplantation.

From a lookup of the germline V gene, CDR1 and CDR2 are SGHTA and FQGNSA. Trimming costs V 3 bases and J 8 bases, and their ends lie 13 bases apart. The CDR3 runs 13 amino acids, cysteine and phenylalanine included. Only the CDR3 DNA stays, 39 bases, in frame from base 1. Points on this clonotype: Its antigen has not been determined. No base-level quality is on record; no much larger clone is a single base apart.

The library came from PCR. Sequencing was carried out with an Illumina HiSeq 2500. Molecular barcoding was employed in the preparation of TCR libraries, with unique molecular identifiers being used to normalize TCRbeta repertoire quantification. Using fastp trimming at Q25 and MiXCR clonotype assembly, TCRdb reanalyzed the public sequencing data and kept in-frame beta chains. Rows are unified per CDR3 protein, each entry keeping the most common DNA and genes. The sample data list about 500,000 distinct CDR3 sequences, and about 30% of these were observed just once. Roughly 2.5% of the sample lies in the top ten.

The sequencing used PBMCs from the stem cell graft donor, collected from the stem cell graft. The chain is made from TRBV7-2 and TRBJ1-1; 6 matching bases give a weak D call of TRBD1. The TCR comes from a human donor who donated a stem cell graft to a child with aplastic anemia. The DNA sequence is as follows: TGTGCCAGCAGCTTTCCAGGGGCTCCAGAAGCTTTCTTT. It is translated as CASSFPGAPEAFF.